This TCR beta chain derives from a study of cytomegalovirus exposure and HLA in healthy donors. Study outcomes and limitations: Listed as cytomegalovirus-associated were 170 or so TCR beta chains. Generally TCR sequences proved uncommon, though certain public TCRs appeared in numerous donors. The authors later found TCR association rates varying by HLA locus, with DRB1 most and HLA-C fewest.

The primer mix had 60 Vbeta and 13 Jbeta primers. TCRdb's table, derived via immunoSEQ multiplex PCR, lists solely in-frame clones and lacks some. The repertoire includes about 170,000 clones, 65% to 90% of them detected once, and 2.3% sits in the top ten. There were likely unrecorded immune exposures, though donors were nominally healthy when sampled. As to this clone: Its matching antigen is unknown.

The CDR3 is 15 amino acids. The V and J ends lost 6 bases and 4 bases, in that order; junction bases with no gene match: 9. Looked up from germline, CDR1 is MNHEY and CDR2 is SVGAGI. Sequences were obtained from PBMCs. The rearrangement links TRBV6-5 to TRBJ1-5; 7 positions match TRBD1. This sequence was found in a male donor in good health and CMV-seronegative. The CDR3 loop is CASSRGGTVNQPQHF. In DNA, the CDR3 is TGTGCCAGCAGCCGCGGAGGGACAGTGAATCAGCCCCAGCATTTT.